The clone carrying this T cell receptor beta chain came up a few times. The antigen remains unidentified. This specimen comes from a study of beta chain features in type 1 diabetes. Of the isolated RNA, all was reverse transcribed, and so the sequenced material was expressed TCRB transcripts. Here immunoSEQ multiplex PCR was the method, and the copy in TCRdb shows in-frame clones only, minus some. The sample yields 300,000 to 350,000 clones, over 7% seen once. The CDR3 loop spans 15 amino acids. Germline lookup yields CDR1 SEHNR and CDR2 FQNEAQ (reference sequence). Trimming at V came to 4 bases and at J to 4 bases, leaving 9 bases not matched to a gene. Study observations and caveats: All four CD4+ subsets of Type 1 diabetes patients contained TCRB CDR3s that were moderately but significantly shorter.

The TCR originated in a man aged 25 to 45 with type 1 diabetes. The J gene is TRBJ2-7, the V gene TRBV7-9, with 8 bases matching TRBD1. Sample: central memory CD4+ T cells from blood. The CDR3: CASSSLDRAPYEQYF. DNA of the CDR3: TGTGCCAGCAGCTCGCTGGACAGGGCCCCTTACGAGCAGTACTTC.